These T cell receptor beta chains were read from a single sample in a study of CD8+CD57+ T cells in acquired aplastic anemia. Each CDR3 protein is one row after TCRdb ran MiXCR on the reads. The table includes roughly 190,000 distinct CDR3 sequences, around 45% detected once. Source material: sorted CD4+, CD8+, or CD8+CD57+ T cells (not recorded which) from PBMCs. These receptors came from a human donor with aplastic anemia. Each CDR3 is given with its conserved first and last residue. The D gene is left open where the match is weak. Where a row states a size, it is once, few, many or the class of an expanded clone; other rows omit it.

j_call | d_call | clone_size | v_call | cdr3_aa | cdr3_nt
TRBJ1-6 | TRBD1 | once | TRBV12-3/TRBV12-4 | CASSRGQGNNSPLHF | TGTGCCAGCAGCCGGGGACAGGGGAATAATTCACCCCTCCACTTT
TRBJ2-5 | - | - | TRBV7-9 | CASGLGVPGRRETQYF | TGTGCCAGCGGCCTAGGGGTTCCGGGGCGTCGAGAGACCCAGTACTTC
TRBJ1-5 | TRBD1 | - | TRBV20-1 | CSASPGTGHQPQHF | TGCAGTGCTAGCCCCGGGACAGGGCATCAGCCCCAGCATTTT
TRBJ2-3 | TRBD2 | many | TRBV7-2 | CASTLRVSGGGDTQYF | TGTGCCAGCACCCTTAGAGTCTCGGGGGGGGGAGATACGCAGTATTTT
TRBJ1-1 | TRBD1 | many | TRBV4-2 | CASSSITGTGLLTEAFF | TGTGCCAGCAGTAGTATAACCGGGACAGGGTTGCTCACTGAAGCTTTCTTT
TRBJ2-3 | - | few | TRBV2 | CASSEAGVSYNEQYF | TGTGCCAGCAGTGAAGCGGGAGTCTCCTACAATGAGCAGTATTTT
TRBJ2-5 | - | once | TRBV29-1 | CSAWLQETQYF | TGCAGCGCTTGGTTGCAAGAGACCCAGTACTTC
TRBJ1-1 | - | - | TRBV4-1 | CASSREVNTEAFF | TGCGCCAGCAGCCGAGAGGTGAACACTGAAGCTTTCTTT
TRBJ1-2 | - | - | TRBV2 | CASTPGTTRYTF | TGTGCCAGCACCCCGGGGACGACGCGCTACACCTTC
TRBJ2-1 | - | few | TRBV29-1 | CSVHAGNEGEQFF | TGCAGCGTGCATGCGGGTAACGAGGGCGAGCAGTTCTTC
TRBJ1-1 | - | - | TRBV28 | CASDSGVKYTEAFF | TGTGCCAGCGACTCAGGGGTGAAATACACTGAAGCTTTCTTT
TRBJ1-2 | - | many | TRBV12-3/TRBV12-4 | CASSLTAGMSYTF | TGTGCCAGCAGTTTAACGGCAGGGATGAGCTACACCTTC
TRBJ1-2 | - | - | TRBV19 | CASSMDGGYGYTF | TGTGCCAGTAGTATGGACGGGGGTTATGGCTACACCTTC
TRBJ2-7 | - | many | TRBV7-9 | CASSSDRDSSYEQYF | TGTGCCAGCAGCTCCGATCGGGACTCCTCCTACGAGCAGTACTTC
TRBJ2-7 | - | - | TRBV19 | CASSHNGYREFYEQYF | TGTGCCAGTAGTCATAATGGGTACAGGGAATTCTACGAGCAGTACTTC
TRBJ2-1 | TRBD2 | many | TRBV15 | CATSSAFAGGYNEQFF | TGTGCCACCAGCAGCGCTTTCGCGGGGGGATACAATGAGCAGTTCTTC
TRBJ2-7 | - | once | TRBV9 | CASSVGGTGSYEQYF | TGTGCCAGCAGCGTGGGGGGGACAGGCTCCTACGAGCAGTACTTC
TRBJ2-2 | TRBD1 | - | TRBV24-1 | CATSDAAGTGPTGELFF | TGTGCCACCAGTGATGCAGCCGGGACAGGTCCTACCGGGGAGCTGTTTTTT
TRBJ1-1 | - | many | TRBV9 | CASSVEGGRVTEAFF | TGTGCCAGCAGCGTAGAAGGAGGGCGAGTCACTGAAGCTTTCTTT
TRBJ1-5 | TRBD1 | - | TRBV7-8 | CASSPGTGTGQPQHF | TGTGCCAGCAGCCCCGGGACAGGGACCGGGCAGCCCCAGCATTTT
TRBJ2-5 | TRBD2 | - | TRBV7-9 | CASSQGLAKQETQYF | TGTGCCAGCAGCCAAGGACTAGCGAAGCAAGAGACCCAGTACTTC